Included here is one T cell receptor (beta chain) sequence, with context. Its antigen is not known. The data are from a study of CD8 T cells in ankylosing spondylitis. Notes on the study in general: The study identified a TCR beta motif of seven or eight highly homologous variants that appeared characteristic of ankylosing spondylitis blood.

The CDR3 extends over 15 amino acids. Trimming left V 3 bases short and J 1 base short, with 11 bases between. The germline V gene encodes CDR1 SGDLS and CDR2 YYNGEE. Via MiXCR, TCRdb re-called the 5' RACE reads, giving one row per CDR3 protein. The table records fewer than 500,000 distinct CDR3 sequences, about 20% of them present only once. The chain links TRBV9 to TRBJ2-1, with D possibly being TRBD1 (5 bases). Sequencing was performed on blood, either unsorted or a sorted T cell fraction (not recorded which). The receptor comes from a male donor with ankylosing spondylitis. This CDR3 is CASSARTLSYNEQFF. The CDR3 DNA is TGTGCCAGCAGCGCTCGGACATTATCCTACAATGAGCAGTTCTTC.